The sequence of this TCR beta chain was determined in a study of post-analysis software for immune sequencing data (dated by TCRdb to the mid-2010s). For the wider study: Disease courses on record covered relapsing-remitting, secondary progressive and progressive-relapsing multiple sclerosis, though some patients had no subtype annotation. The patient repertoires were compared against about a dozen previously published healthy control repertoires obtained from donors aged about 6 to 26 years. A subset of samples was prepared in parallel using single-end sample barcoding, then pooled and co-amplified after Illumina adapter ligation. Results the study describes overall, beyond this receptor: When samples were clustered directly using the F measure, samples prepared in the same batch co-clustered strongly, which prompted a batch-effect correction. Significantly higher frequencies in patients than in controls were found for several TRBV segments, including TRBV5-6, TRBV5-1 and TRBV20-1. Normalized Chao1 diversity was significantly lower in multiple sclerosis patients than controls, suggesting substantial peripheral T-cell clonal expansion. The control group was slightly older than the multiple sclerosis patient group.

Counted from cysteine to phenylalanine, this CDR3 has 13 amino acids. Left in the record is the CDR3 DNA by itself, 39 bases read in frame from the first base. CDR1 and CDR2 are read off the germline V gene as SGHRS and YFSETQ. Library construction relied on PCR. These reads were obtained on an Illumina HiSeq 2500. To reduce PCR and sequencing biases, unique molecular identifiers were built into the TCR beta cDNA libraries. Per 1 to 10 million input T cells, roughly 500,000 cDNA molecules were obtained, such that each molecule approximated one T cell. The patient libraries were prepared and sequenced with the same protocol used for the earlier healthy control dataset. Within a given batch, samples were prepared together, multiplexed and sequenced on the same HiSeq lane. The authors' analysis ran thus. MIGEC handled the raw barcoded reads, throwing out single-read molecular identifier groups before consensus assembly and CDR3 extraction. VDJtools was used for post-analysis of the clonotype tables, and diversity was normalized by down-sampling every dataset to the size of the smallest sample. To correct batch-related cross-sample contamination, repertoire overlap clustering matched CDR3 amino acid sequences but not nucleotide sequences. TCRdb reanalyzed the raw reads on its own, using fastp at Q25 for trimming and MiXCR for clone calling, and kept in-frame beta chains. A single entry per CDR3 protein holds the most common genes and DNA from its merged rows. The V and J calls reflect TCRdb's pipeline rather than the authors' work. Across this sample there are over 700,000 distinct CDR3 sequences, with roughly 27% seen only once. The ten largest clones take up 0.5% to 0.6% of the sample.

This clonotype was counted only a few times. Its antigen is not yet known. The input lacks base qualities; no much larger clone sits a single base away. To demonstrate the VDJtools post-analysis software, the study profiled TCR beta repertoires from the peripheral blood of about 13 young patients with multiple sclerosis. The multiple sclerosis patients were children and adolescents ranging in age from 6 to 15 years. Here the chain combines TRBV5-1 and TRBJ2-7, with no D gene named confidently. The DNA end favors TRBJ2-5, so the J call may be wrong. This sequence was found in a girl aged 10-17 years with multiple sclerosis. Sequencing was carried out using blood. The sequenced DNA is TGCGCCAGCAGCCGAGAAGATCGAGAGACCCAGTACTTC. Translated, it gives CASSREDRETQYF.